The 22 T cell receptor beta chains given below trace back to one sample, sequenced in a study of patients and donors after allogeneic stem cell transplantation. One entry per CDR3 protein, called by TCRdb with MiXCR from the RT-PCR reads. The sample holds 900,000 to 1,000,000 distinct CDR3 sequences, about a sixth seen once. Input material: blood, either unsorted or a sorted T cell fraction (not recorded which). The source is a human donor who was either an allogeneic HSCT recipient or a stem cell or donor lymphocyte infusion donor (not recorded which). It is not recorded whose cells these are; they may come from a transplant donor.

This clonotype was counted only a few times. The V gene is TRBV6-4, the J gene TRBJ1-2; a weak D match, TRBD1 (5 bases). The V gene's germline CDR1 is MRHNA and CDR2 SNTAGT. Trimming pared 2 bases from V and 4 bases from J, leaving 8 bases between. The CDR3 totals 13 residues. The CDR3 protein is CASSDVTGYGYTF. Here the CDR3 DNA reads TGTGCCAGCAGTGACGTTACAGGCTATGGCTACACCTTC.

This clonotype was detected a few times. V is TRBV6-5 and J is TRBJ2-7; 13 nucleotides align to TRBD2. With 4 bases clipped from V and 3 bases from J, the junction kept 6 bases outside the gene matches. Looked up from germline, CDR1 is MNHEY and CDR2 is SVGAGI. This CDR3 region has 16 residues. CDR3: CASSFSGLAGHYEQYF. DNA of the CDR3: TGTGCCAGCAGTTTTTCGGGACTAGCGGGACACTACGAGCAGTACTTC.

This clonotype was detected ten times or more. This chain uses TRBV29-1 with TRBJ1-2, with D unresolved. Between the trimmed V and J ends, which lost 4 bases and 6 bases, there was a span of 12 bases. The CDR3 runs to 12 residues. Per germline, CDR1 SQVTM and CDR2 ANQGSEA. CDR3 in DNA: TGCAGCGTTGGGGGTCAGGCACATGGCTACACCTTC. Its translation: CSVGGQAHGYTF.

A few counts support this clonotype. This chain connects TRBV4-3 to TRBJ1-2; D may be TRBD1 (5 bases). The CDR3 spans 16 residues. V was cut by 0 bases and J by 0 bases, with 11 bases left in between. Germline V gene sequence: CDR1 LGHNA, CDR2 YSLEER. CDR3 protein: CASSQDPGLANYGYTF. CDR3 DNA: TGCGCCAGCAGCCAAGACCCGGGGCTAGCTAACTATGGCTACACCTTC.

The rearrangement uses TRBV4-2 and TRBJ1-6; TRBD1 matches 8 bases. Losses at the gene ends were 1 base for V and 0 bases for J; bases not matched to a gene: 11. This CDR3 contains 20 residues. Germline-derived CDR1 and CDR2 are LGHNA and YNFKEQ. In nucleotides, the CDR3 is TGTGCCAGCAGCCAAGTCAGCCCCTACAGGGGGAGCTCCTATAATTCACCCCTCCACTTT. It specifies CASSQVSPYRGSSYNSPLHF.

V gene TRBV6-1 combines with J gene TRBJ2-7; no definite D call. Between the trimmed V and J ends, which lost 6 bases and 4 bases, there was a span of 19 bases. Germline CDR1 MNHNS, CDR2 SASEGT. CDR3 length: 15 amino acids. DNA of the CDR3: TGTGCCAGCAGCCCTGGCCTAGGTGCTCTGTACGAGCAGTACTTC. Its translation is CASSPGLGALYEQYF.

V is TRBV27 and J is TRBJ1-2, with D unresolved. This CDR3 is built from 13 residues. CDR1 MNHEY and CDR2 SMNVEV come from the germline V gene (reference sequence). V dropped 6 bases and J dropped 0 bases, with 8 bases sitting between them. CDR3 amino acids: CASRASPNYGYTF. CDR3 nucleotide sequence: TGTGCCAGCAGGGCCAGCCCTAACTATGGCTACACCTTC.

On this clonotype: An end of the junction differs from the germline gene, which may be a read error. J is TRBJ2-5 and V is TRBV5-5; 7 bases are shared with TRBD1. Per germline, CDR1 SGHKS and CDR2 YYEKEE (reference sequence). This CDR3 has 15 amino acids. The CDR3 nucleotides are TGTACCAGCAGCTTGGGAAGGGGGCACCAAGAGACCCAGTACTTC. It specifies CTSSLGRGHQETQYF.

This clonotype was found a few times. CDR3 in amino acids: CASSLGLAGGRNEQFF. The CDR3 bases are TGTGCCAGCAGCCTCGGACTAGCGGGGGGGCGTAATGAGCAGTTCTTC. The chain couples TRBV6-1 to TRBJ2-1, with 15 nucleotides matching TRBD2. V shed 6 bases and J 7 bases; nucleotides not matched to a gene: 7. Germline lookup yields CDR1 MNHNS and CDR2 SASEGT. The CDR3 covers 16 residues.

The chain is built from TRBV20-1 and TRBJ1-2; a weak D match, TRBD1 (6 bases). The CDR3 has 12 amino acids. CDR1 is DFQATT, CDR2 SNEGSKA, per germline (reference sequence). With 5 bases removed from V and 4 bases from J, the gap between germline ends came to 11 bases. CDR3 sequence reads: CSAQQGAYGYTF. The CDR3 nucleotides read TGCAGTGCTCAACAGGGAGCCTATGGCTACACCTTC.

This clonotype was counted a few times. This rearrangement joins TRBV6-1 to TRBJ2-2, with TRBD2 matching 11 bases. This CDR3 has 16 residues. The germline V gene has CDR1 MNHNS and CDR2 SASEGT. V was pared by 4 bases and J by 4 bases, with 5 bases of the junction left unmatched. CDR3 residues: CASSGRLAGSTGELFF. The CDR3 region has the DNA TGTGCCAGCAGTGGACGACTAGCGGGAAGCACCGGGGAGCTGTTTTTT.

The chain is built from TRBV19 and TRBJ2-3; TRBD2 aligns across 11 bases. Unmatched junction bases numbered 4, after V lost 2 bases and J lost 0 bases. The CDR3 is made up of 17 amino acids. Germline loops: CDR1 LNHDA, CDR2 SQIVND (reference sequence). CDR3 region: CASSILRTSGSTDTQYF. CDR3 in DNA: TGTGCCAGTAGTATACTCAGGACTAGCGGGAGCACAGATACGCAGTATTTT.

The DNA for the CDR3 is TGCGCCAGCAGCCAAGATATGCTCGGCCCCTACGAGCAGTACTTC. Encoded protein: CASSQDMLGPYEQYF. This sequence joins TRBV4-3 and TRBJ2-7; D unclear. Trimming took off 0 bases at V and 2 bases at J, with 11 bases between the two ends. The CDR3 runs 15 residues. In germline, CDR1 is LGHNA, CDR2 YSLEER.

The genes are TRBV20-1 and TRBJ2-4, with D perhaps TRBD2 (5 bases). The germline V gene encodes CDR1 DFQATT and CDR2 SNEGSKA (reference sequence). This CDR3 has 15 amino acids. The V end lost 3 bases, the J end lost 0 bases, and 12 bases lay between the germline ends. The CDR3 is CSARDSSLAKNIQYF. DNA of the CDR3: TGCAGTGCTAGGGACTCATCTTTAGCCAAAAACATTCAGTACTTC.

This clonotype was seen ten or more times. V gene TRBV12-3 or TRBV12-4 combines with J gene TRBJ2-5, with TRBD1 matching 7 bases. The junction had 4 bases not matched to a gene; V was cut back by 1 base and J by 5 bases. The CDR3 runs 14 residues. CDR3 in DNA: TGTGCCAGCAGTTTAGGGACAGGCGGTGAGACCCAGTACTTC. It codes for CASSLGTGGETQYF.

This chain uses TRBV5-1 with TRBJ2-6; D gene unclear. This CDR3 region has 19 residues. The V gene's germline CDR1 is SGHRS and CDR2 YFSETQ. V dropped 0 bases and J dropped 1 base, with 17 bases sitting between them. CDR3 nucleotides: TGCGCCAGCAGCTTGGGTCGGTCGGTTGTTTGGTCTGGGGCCAACGTCCTGACTTTC. It yields the protein CASSLGRSVVWSGANVLTF.

This clonotype was observed a few times. The chain uses TRBV12-3 or TRBV12-4 and TRBJ1-2, with D unresolved. The V and J ends lost 4 bases and 4 bases respectively, with 16 bases between them. CDR3 length: 15 amino acids. In DNA form, the CDR3 reads TGTGCCAGCAGTTCGTTGGGGAGGTCGAGCTATGGCTACACCTTC. Its translation: CASSSLGRSSYGYTF.

The genes are TRBV7-2 and TRBJ1-4, with no clear D. V was clipped by 1 base and J by 6 bases, with 15 bases between them. This CDR3 region has 16 residues. Germline loops: CDR1 SGHTA, CDR2 FQGNSA. The CDR3 DNA reads TGTGCCAGCAGCTTAGGTACCCAACGCAGACATGAAAAACTGTTTTTT. Translation: CASSLGTQRRHEKLFF.

This chain connects TRBV24-1 to TRBJ2-1; 9 bases are shared with TRBD2. V trimming: 0 bases; J trimming: 3 bases; junction bases outside the gene matches: 17. CDR3 length equals 21 residues. Germline values: CDR1 KGHDR, CDR2 SFDVKD. DNA of the CDR3: TGTGCCACCAGTGATTTGTTAAGTGGGGGGCGGGAGGGAGCTAGCTACAATGAGCAGTTCTTC. Amino acid sequence: CATSDLLSGGREGASYNEQFF.

This clonotype was observed a handful of times. V is TRBV5-1 and J is TRBJ1-6; D ambiguous. The length of the CDR3 is 15 residues. From germline, CDR1 is SGHRS and CDR2 YFSETQ. Trimming pared 4 bases from V and 7 bases from J, leaving 15 bases between. The DNA for the CDR3 is TGCGCCAGCAGCCCCTGGACTGCCCAGAATTCACCCCTCCACTTT. Its protein product is CASSPWTAQNSPLHF.

The V call is TRBV5-1, the J call TRBJ2-7; the match to TRBD2 covers 7 bases. Looked up from germline, CDR1 is SGHRS and CDR2 is YFSETQ. The V gene end was trimmed by 4 bases and the J gene end by 7 bases; junction bases not matched to a gene: 14. This CDR3 region has 15 residues. The CDR3: CASSQSGITPWEQYF. CDR3 nucleotide sequence: TGCGCCAGCAGCCAAAGCGGGATTACCCCCTGGGAGCAGTACTTC.

To note about this clonotype: One end of the junction is discordant with germline, which a read error may explain. J is TRBJ2-7 and V is TRBV12-3 or TRBV12-4, with D tentatively TRBD1 (6 bases). CDR3 length: 11 amino acids. CDR3 protein: CASSNRQAPSF. The CDR3 region has the DNA TGTGCCAGCAGTAATAGACAGGCACCCAGCTTC.